Below are 20 T cell receptor beta chains sequenced from a single sample in a study of blood T cell repertoires in COVID-19. Only in-frame clones appear in the TCRdb table, and some are missing; sequencing was by immunoSEQ multiplex PCR. The repertoire holds 65,000 to 95,000 clones, with nearly 90% as singletons. Material: peripheral blood. The receptors were sampled from a man in his 70s with active or convalescent COVID-19.

The rearrangement uses TRBV6-5 and TRBJ2-1, with D possibly TRBD2 on 5 matching bases. CDR3 size: 15 residues. Germline V lookup: CDR1 MNHEY, CDR2 SVGAGI. Trimming took 6 bases from V and 3 from J, leaving 15 bases between them. DNA for the CDR3: TGTGCCAGCAGGTTGTGGGCGGGTGGCTACAATGAGCAGTTCTTC. Translating gives CASRLWAGGYNEQFF.

The DNA for the CDR3 is TGTGCCAGCAGTCAAAGGGGACAGGGGGGTAATAATTCACCCCTCCACTTT. It specifies CASSQRGQGGNNSPLHF. The V and J genes are TRBV2 and TRBJ1-6; the match to TRBD1 covers 11 bases. V lost 5 bases to trimming and J lost 5 bases; unmatched junction nucleotides: 8. Germline values: CDR1 SNHLY, CDR2 FYNNEI. CDR3 size: 17 residues.

This clone appeared a few times. The rearrangement uses TRBV3-1 (or the pseudogene TRBV3-2) and TRBJ1-5; D ambiguous. In germline, CDR1 is LGHDT, CDR2 YNNKEL (reference sequence). The CDR3 runs 16 residues. Trimming pared 4 bases from V and 9 bases from J, leaving 22 bases between. Here the CDR3 DNA reads TGTGCCAGCAGCCTCCCCCGCCTTACCCGTCGAGGGCCCCAGCATTTT. Translating gives CASSLPRLTRRGPQHF.

The chain recombines TRBV14 with TRBJ1-1; the D gene is possibly TRBD1 (5 bases). From germline, CDR1 is SGHDN and CDR2 FVKESK. CDR3 length equals 16 residues. The V gene lost 1 base and the J gene lost 1 base, with 13 bases spanning the gap. CDR3 amino acids: CASSQGQFRRNTEAFF. The CDR3 coding sequence is TGTGCCAGCAGCCAAGGACAGTTCCGACGGAACACTGAAGCTTTCTTT.

The chain uses TRBV5-1 and TRBJ2-1; 7 bases are a match to TRBD2. CDR1 is SGHRS, CDR2 YFSETQ, per germline. This CDR3 has 13 amino acids. Trimming removed 4 bases from V and 4 bases from J; junction bases left unmatched: 2. The CDR3 sequence: CASSPGLYNEQFF. As DNA, the CDR3 is TGCGCCAGCAGCCCGGGACTATACAATGAGCAGTTCTTC.

This chain's CDR3 is CASSIIAGEGEQFF. The CDR3 DNA sequence: TGTGCCAGTAGTATAATTGCGGGAGAGGGTGAGCAGTTCTTC. The V and J genes are TRBV19 and TRBJ2-1; 7 nucleotides align to TRBD2. CDR3 length: 14 residues. After removal of 2 bases from V and 9 bases from J, the junction contained 7 bases not matched to a gene. Germline V gene data show CDR1 as LNHDA and CDR2 as SQIVND (reference sequence).

This clone was seen a single time. This chain links TRBV28 with TRBJ2-1; 14 positions agree with TRBD2. Looked up from germline, CDR1 is MDHEN and CDR2 is SYDVKM. The CDR3 length is 16 residues. J was trimmed by 6 bases and V by 5 bases; bases with no gene match: 6. In DNA form, the CDR3 reads TGTGCCAGCAGTCCAATCGGGACTAGCGGGAGCAATGAGCAGTTCTTC. Protein: CASSPIGTSGSNEQFF.

This sequence joins TRBV20-1 and TRBJ2-7, with TRBD1 matching over 10 bases. The V gene's germline CDR1 is DFQATT and CDR2 SNEGSKA (reference sequence). V was pared by 5 bases and J by 6 bases, with 7 bases of the junction left unmatched. The CDR3 covers 13 residues. CDR3 DNA sequence: TGCAGTGCTTGTGACAGGGGGCAGGGCGAGCAGTACTTC. The encoded protein is CSACDRGQGEQYF.

This clone was counted between two and nine times. The chain employs TRBV24-1 and TRBJ2-5; 16 nucleotides agree with TRBD2. Germline-derived CDR1 and CDR2 are KGHDR and SFDVKD. The junction had 5 bases not matched to a gene; V was cut back by 3 bases and J by 5 bases. This CDR3 comprises 17 residues. For the CDR3, the DNA is TGTGCCACCAGTGATCCGGGACTAGCGGGAGGGCCGGAGACCCAGTACTTC. Its protein is CATSDPGLAGGPETQYF.

CDR3 DNA: TGTGCCAGCAGTTTAGCCCGAATGACAGGACTGTTTTTT. Translation: CASSLARMTGLFF. This rearrangement joins TRBV12-3 or TRBV12-4 to TRBJ1-4; perhaps TRBD1 as D (6 bases). This CDR3 has 13 residues. Trimming shortened V by 0 bases and J by 13 bases, and 12 bases separated the two germline ends.

This chain connects TRBV7-2 to TRBJ2-7, with 7 bases identical to TRBD2. The CDR3 contains 13 residues. Germline CDR1 and CDR2: SGHTA and FQGNSA. V dropped 5 bases and J dropped 4; count of bases not matched to a gene: 5. As DNA, the CDR3 is TGTGCCAGCAGCCTACGGACTAGATACGAGCAGTACTTC. Encoded protein: CASSLRTRYEQYF.

The chain joins TRBV19 to TRBJ1-5; 8 bases align to TRBD1. The V and J ends lost 10 bases and 7 bases, in that order; junction bases with no gene match: 9. Germline values: CDR1 LNHDA, CDR2 SQIVND (reference sequence). This CDR3 region has 13 residues. The CDR3 loop is CATDRGARQPQHF. CDR3 nucleotide sequence: TGTGCCACCGACAGGGGAGCCAGACAGCCCCAGCATTTT.

This chain uses TRBV7-9 with TRBJ2-5, with a possible D match to TRBD2 (5 bases). The V end was cut by 6 bases, the J end by 4 bases, with 18 bases between. This CDR3 has 15 residues. The germline V gene has CDR1 SEHNR and CDR2 FQNEAQ (reference sequence). The CDR3 region is CASSPTTTPRETQYF. In DNA, the CDR3 is TGTGCCAGCAGTCCCACGACTACCCCTCGAGAGACCCAGTACTTC.

This chain joins TRBV2 and TRBJ2-3; 8 bases are shared with TRBD1. Trimming cost V 5 bases and J 0 bases; bases outside gene matches: 4. Germline loops: CDR1 SNHLY, CDR2 FYNNEI. The CDR3 is 15 residues long. The DNA for the CDR3 is TGTGCCAGCAGTCGACAGGGGATAAGCACAGATACGCAGTATTTT. Amino acid sequence: CASSRQGISTDTQYF.

The chain combines TRBV18 with TRBJ2-7, with D maybe TRBD1 (6 bases). The CDR3 consists of 12 residues. Germline CDR1 is KGHSH and CDR2 is LQKENI. V shed 2 bases and J shed 6 bases, with 8 bases lying between them. CDR3 in amino acids: CASSPSGAEQYF. The CDR3 region has the DNA TGTGCCAGCTCACCATCAGGGGCCGAGCAGTACTTC.

The V gene is TRBV7-9, the J gene TRBJ2-1, with 7 bases fitting TRBD1. The germline V gene encodes CDR1 SEHNR and CDR2 FQNEAQ (reference sequence). The junction had 4 bases not matched to a gene; V was cut back by 2 bases and J by 3 bases. The CDR3 runs to 15 residues. The CDR3 spells CASSLRGTVYNEQFF. In DNA, the CDR3 is TGTGCCAGCAGCTTAAGAGGGACAGTCTACAATGAGCAGTTCTTC. Supplemented by reference TRBV7-9 and TRBJ2-1, the full variable domain reads DTGVSQNPRHKITKRGQNVTFRCDPISEHNRLYWYRQTLGQGPEFLTYFQNEAQLEKSRLLSDRFSAERPKGSFSTLEIQRTEQGDSAMYLCASSLRGTVYNEQFFGPGTRLTVL.

This rearrangement joins TRBV24-1 to TRBJ2-1, with D tentatively TRBD2 (6 bases). This CDR3 has 16 amino acids. Germline CDR1 is KGHDR and CDR2 is SFDVKD. V was clipped by 5 bases and J by 7 bases, with 20 bases between them. The CDR3 loop reads CATSAGVGLKKNEQFF. The CDR3 DNA reads as TGTGCCACCAGTGCTGGGGTGGGACTCAAAAAAAATGAGCAGTTCTTC.

The chain joins TRBV19 to TRBJ2-1; 12 bases fit TRBD2. The J segment lost 0 bases and the V segment lost 5 bases, leaving 5 bases of the junction unmatched. The CDR3 loop spans 17 amino acids. The germline V gene encodes CDR1 LNHDA and CDR2 SQIVND (reference sequence). The CDR3, as DNA: TGTGCCAGTAGTCGGCTAGCGGGAGGGAGCTCCTACAATGAGCAGTTCTTC. It encodes CASSRLAGGSSYNEQFF.

The chain joins TRBV2 to TRBJ2-1, with 7 positions matching TRBD1. Germline V lookup: CDR1 SNHLY, CDR2 FYNNEI. Unmatched junction bases numbered 14, after V lost 10 bases and J lost 5 bases. The CDR3 runs to 15 residues. The CDR3 sequence: CAIYFFNRGHNEQFF. The CDR3 DNA is TGTGCCATCTATTTTTTTAACAGGGGCCACAATGAGCAGTTCTTC.

The J gene is TRBJ1-1, the V gene TRBV20-1, with a tentative D call TRBD1 (5 bases). Trimming pared 3 bases from V and 3 bases from J, leaving 14 bases between. The germline CDR1 and CDR2 sequences are DFQATT and SNEGSKA (reference sequence). The CDR3 totals 14 residues. The CDR3 bases are TGCAGTGCTAGTGTTATAGGGGTGCACACTGAAGCTTTCTTT. Residues: CSASVIGVHTEAFF.